Listed here are 9 T cell receptor beta chains from one sample, sequenced in a study of blood T cell repertoires in COVID-19. The method was immunoSEQ multiplex PCR; TCRdb's version includes in-frame clones alone and lacks a portion of them. The sample includes around 370,000 clones, around 87% seen only once; the top ten take about 6%. The sequencing input was peripheral blood. These receptors were taken from a woman aged 50 to 65 with COVID-19, enrolled during active disease.

J is TRBJ2-7 and V is TRBV19; D call uncertain. V was pared by 1 base and J by 3 bases, with 10 bases between. The CDR3 consists of 14 residues. CDR1 is LNHDA, CDR2 SQIVND, per germline (reference sequence). The chain's CDR3 is CASSIGGPDYEQYF. The CDR3 DNA sequence: TGTGCCAGTAGTATAGGAGGCCCTGACTACGAGCAGTACTTC. The whole variable domain, filled in from reference TRBV19 and TRBJ2-7, reads DGGITQSPKYLFRKEGQNVTLSCEQNLNHDAMYWYRQDPGQGLRLIYYSQIVNDFQKGDIAEGYSVSREKKESFPLTVTSAQKNPTAFYLCASSIGGPDYEQYFGPGTRLTVT.

V usage is TRBV6-5 and J usage is TRBJ2-7; 7 bases align to TRBD2. This CDR3 comprises 13 residues. CDR1 MNHEY and CDR2 SVGAGI come from the germline V gene. The CDR3 reads CASWRGNNYEQYF. As DNA, the CDR3 is TGTGCTTCATGGCGGGGGAACAACTACGAGCAGTACTTC.

In its sample, this clone was seen a few times. The rearrangement joins TRBV7-3 to TRBJ1-1; TRBD1 aligns across 7 bases. The length of the CDR3 is 16 residues. Per the germline V gene, CDR1 is SGHTA and CDR2 is FQGTGA. Germline trimming cut 4 bases from V and 1 base from J; bases unmatched to any gene: 9. DNA of the CDR3: TGTGCCAGCAGCTCCCAGGGGGAAAGCCCGAACACTGAAGCTTTCTTT. Translation: CASSSQGESPNTEAFF.

V and J are TRBV6-5 and TRBJ2-1; 7 nucleotides agree with TRBD2. Germline CDR1 and CDR2: MNHEY and SVGAGI. This CDR3 comprises 14 residues. V shed 8 bases and J 3 bases; nucleotides not matched to a gene: 7. CDR3 bases: TGTGCCAGCCGACTTAGCGGGCTCTACAATGAGCAGTTCTTC. Its translation is CASRLSGLYNEQFF.

Turning to this clone: Other DNA sequences in this specimen translate into the identical CDR3. V and J are TRBV7-2 and TRBJ2-7; 9 bases are a match to TRBD2. The ends lost 0 bases at V and 4 bases at J; junction bases unmatched: 4. CDR3 size: 15 residues. CDR1 SGHTA and CDR2 FQGNSA come from the germline V gene. The CDR3 sequence is CASSLAGTSPYEQYF. CDR3 DNA sequence: TGTGCCAGCAGCTTAGCGGGGACTAGCCCGTACGAGCAGTACTTC.

This sequence joins TRBV6-1 and TRBJ2-7; the D gene is possibly TRBD1 (6 bases). The germline V gene encodes CDR1 MNHNS and CDR2 SASEGT. The CDR3 runs 15 residues. V was shortened by 2 bases and J by 1 base, with 12 bases between the two germline ends. The DNA for the CDR3 is TGTGCCAGCAGTGAATTAGGACAGACTTCCTACGAGCAGTACTTC. It specifies CASSELGQTSYEQYF.

The sample holds one count of this clone. The chain has TRBV13 and TRBJ2-1, with D uncertain. V was trimmed by 5 bases and J by 5 bases, leaving 7 bases between them. This CDR3 is built from 12 residues. From germline, CDR1 is PRHDT and CDR2 FYEKMQ (reference sequence). This chain's CDR3 is CASSPLNNEQFF. The CDR3 DNA reads as TGTGCCAGCAGCCCCCTAAACAATGAGCAGTTCTTC.

The genes are TRBV30 and TRBJ2-3; 11 bases are a match to TRBD1. Per germline, CDR1 GTSNPN and CDR2 SVGIG (reference sequence). This CDR3 has 17 amino acids. Germline trimming cut 1 base from V and 4 bases from J; bases unmatched to any gene: 10. The CDR3 nucleotides are TGTGCCTGGAGTGCCCTAGGGACAGGGGGTTCCGCAGATACGCAGTATTTT. Translation gives CAWSALGTGGSADTQYF.

This chain connects TRBV6-6 to TRBJ1-2, with D possibly matching TRBD1 (6 bases). The germline V gene encodes CDR1 MNHNY and CDR2 SVGAGI (reference sequence). CDR3 size: 15 residues. V lost 7 bases and J 0 bases, leaving 15 bases between the germline ends. CDR3 residues: CASTHGRTANYGYTF. The CDR3 DNA reads TGTGCCAGCACCCACGGGAGGACAGCTAACTATGGCTACACCTTC.